This T cell receptor (beta chain) was profiled in a study of T cell changes during pregnancy in multiple sclerosis. CDR3 length equals 16 residues. The germline V gene has CDR1 SGHVS and CDR2 FNYEAQ. Trimming at V came to 5 bases and at J to 0 bases, leaving 7 bases not matched to a gene. Using immunoSEQ multiplex PCR, the repertoire was profiled, and TCRdb retains in-frame clones only, with some absent. The sample consists of about 48,000 clones, roughly 94% of them appearing once. The sequenced sample was CD4+ T cells from peripheral blood mononuclear cells, obtained in the first trimester of pregnancy. The sequence was obtained from a female donor with multiple sclerosis, enrolled in a pregnancy study. V and J are TRBV7-6 and TRBJ1-3; 7 bases are a match to TRBD1. CDR3 DNA sequence: TGTGCCAGCAGCAGAAGACAGGGTAGCTCTGGAAACACCATATATTTT. This codes for CASSRRQGSSGNTIYF.